This T cell receptor beta chain was observed in a study of shared clonotypes between healthy human individuals (dated by TCRdb to the early 2020s). Describing the broader study: A few men and two women, aged 18 to 49 years, made up the cohort. For each donor, CD4 naive and CD4 memory were each run on three plates, CD8 naive on two plates, and CD8 memory on one plate. To estimate repertoire size and how much clonotypes are shared between individuals, the study performed deep sequencing of blood TCR repertoires from a few healthy adults. Libraries were prepared and TCR repertoires were sequenced by different laboratories using diverse techniques, in order to increase sequencing depth and limit assay-specific biases. Per donor, leukapheresis produced somewhere between about 0.8 and 9 billion PBMCs.

CD8 naive samples consisted of CD45RO-negative cells that were positively selected for CCR7, yielding a CD45RA+CCR7+ population without TemRA cells. Donors were healthy HIV-negative adults with no recently reported acute infections or vaccinations. Only Caucasian adults living in Nashville, Tennessee, USA were represented among the donors. Blood was obtained by leukapheresis, after which PBMCs were separated by Ficoll-Histopaque density gradient centrifugation and cryopreserved in liquid nitrogen vapor phase. Purity and quantity of every magnetically sorted T cell population were checked by analytical flow cytometry. Genomic DNA was isolated from every sorted fraction and measured by UV absorbance on a Nanodrop 2000c. What the study reported, not specific to this receptor: Pairwise subsampling led to the expectation that sequencing depth would affect the degree of clonotype sharing among donors. Sampling was restricted to blood, and TCR repertoires in tissue are likely to differ from TCR repertoires in blood. Compared with non-shared clonotypes, the clonotypes found in all four sorted-subset donors had higher generation probabilities. Naive subsets generally had larger estimated clonotype richness than memory subsets. Roughly 5% of naive CD4, around 3.6% of naive CD8, approximately 2% of memory CD4, and 0.35% to 0.5% of memory CD8 clonotypes were shared across four donors. Because the study included only a small number of donors, the genetic and exposure-history diversity represented was limited. Incomplete sequencing was indicated by rarefaction of sorted-subset datasets, despite the large sequencing depth.

Using the deep immunoSEQ assay, TCR CDR3 regions were amplified from genomic DNA by multiplex PCR. For each cell subset, the extracted genomic DNA was distributed evenly across all wells of several immunoSEQ 96-well plates, and each plate served as one replicate. Each replicate PCR for sorted subsets received about 220 ng genomic DNA, equal to about 29,000 T cell genomes. The purified libraries were quantified using a Qubit 3.0 fluorometer, sized with a Bioanalyzer 2100, and then quantified again using the KAPA Library Quantification kit. A separate single-read 150-cycle Illumina NextSeq 550 flow cell was used to sequence each immunoSEQ 96-well plate. The original pipeline was this. The immunoSEQ output contained only junctional sequences without quality scores, so filtering could not match that applied to full-length reads. Sequences were annotated with PyIR, a Python wrapper for IgBLAST v1.9, using IMGT germline references to assign V/J genes and CDR3. Reads were filtered out if the reads had weak V/J assignments (E-value above 1e-6), no CDR3, stop codons, out-of-frame junctions, or ambiguous translated residues. A V3J clonotype was defined by an identical inferred V gene, J gene, and CDR3 amino acid sequence. To compute the percentage overlap between repertoires, the number of shared unique clonotypes was divided by the size of the smaller repertoire. Repertoire richness was assessed with RTK rarefaction, the Chao1 estimator, and Recon v2.1 estimates of unobserved clonotypes. For all TCRbeta clonotypes obtained by the gDNA method from a handful of donors, generation probabilities were computed with OLGA. In its TCRdb copy, this immuneACCESS table keeps in-frame sequences only and misses some clones. Where compared with another copy, unresolved V genes explain less than half of these, and the others have no known cause. V and J calls and clone size come straight from that table; D and trimming were deduced from the DNA. Here the sample has under 2,000,000 clones; roughly 94% occur a single time. More than 0.9% of the sample comes from the top ten.

Worth noting for this clone: Its recognized antigen is unknown. There are no base qualities to consult, and no much larger clone falls within one base.

From the cysteine up to the phenylalanine, the CDR3 has a length of 13 residues. Kept here is only the CDR3 DNA, which spans 39 bases and is read in frame from base 1. The germline V gene encodes CDR1 MNHEY and CDR2 SVGAGI. V drops 10 bases and J drops 2 bases, leaving 15 bases in between. The origin of this receptor is a man younger than 35 in good health. Here the chain combines TRBV6-5 and TRBJ2-7; there is no confident call for the D gene. The sample was naive CD8+ T cells sorted from blood. The sample's cell subset or site label, decoded: CD45RA+CCR7+. In nucleotide form, the sequence is TGTGCCACTGGACCATCACATACCTACGAGCAGTACTTC. This yields the protein CATGPSHTYEQYF.